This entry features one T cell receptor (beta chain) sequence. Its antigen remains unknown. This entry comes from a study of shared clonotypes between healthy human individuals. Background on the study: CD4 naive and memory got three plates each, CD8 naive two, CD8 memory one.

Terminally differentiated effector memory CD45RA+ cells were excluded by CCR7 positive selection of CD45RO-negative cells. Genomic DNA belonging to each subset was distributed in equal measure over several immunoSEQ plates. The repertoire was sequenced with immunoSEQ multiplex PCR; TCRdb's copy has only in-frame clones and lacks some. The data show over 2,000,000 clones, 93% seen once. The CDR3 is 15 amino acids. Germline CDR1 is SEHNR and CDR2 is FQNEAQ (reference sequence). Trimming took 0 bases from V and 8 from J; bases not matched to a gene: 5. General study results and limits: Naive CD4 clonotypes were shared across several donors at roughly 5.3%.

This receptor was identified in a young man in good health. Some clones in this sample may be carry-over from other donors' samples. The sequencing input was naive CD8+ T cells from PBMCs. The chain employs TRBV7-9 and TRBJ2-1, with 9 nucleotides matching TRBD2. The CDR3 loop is CASSLAAGGFDEQFF. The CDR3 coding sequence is TGTGCCAGCAGCTTAGCCGCGGGAGGGTTCGATGAGCAGTTCTTC.